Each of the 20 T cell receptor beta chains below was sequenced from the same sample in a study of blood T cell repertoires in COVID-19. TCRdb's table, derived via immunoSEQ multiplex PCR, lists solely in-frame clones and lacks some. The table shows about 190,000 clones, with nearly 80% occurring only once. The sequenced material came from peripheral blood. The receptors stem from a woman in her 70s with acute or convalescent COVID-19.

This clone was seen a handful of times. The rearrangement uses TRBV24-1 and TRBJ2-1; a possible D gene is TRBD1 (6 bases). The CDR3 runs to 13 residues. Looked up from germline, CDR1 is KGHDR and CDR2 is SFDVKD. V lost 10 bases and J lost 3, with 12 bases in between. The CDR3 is CATAQGNYNEQFF. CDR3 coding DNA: TGTGCCACGGCCCAGGGGAACTACAATGAGCAGTTCTTC.

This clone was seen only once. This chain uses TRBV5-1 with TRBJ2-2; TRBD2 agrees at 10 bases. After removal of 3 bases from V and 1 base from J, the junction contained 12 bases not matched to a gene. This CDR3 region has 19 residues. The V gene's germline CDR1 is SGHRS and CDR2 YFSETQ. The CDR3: CASSWTPLAGAVNTGELFF. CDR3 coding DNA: TGCGCCAGCAGCTGGACCCCGCTAGCGGGAGCGGTGAACACCGGGGAGCTGTTTTTT.

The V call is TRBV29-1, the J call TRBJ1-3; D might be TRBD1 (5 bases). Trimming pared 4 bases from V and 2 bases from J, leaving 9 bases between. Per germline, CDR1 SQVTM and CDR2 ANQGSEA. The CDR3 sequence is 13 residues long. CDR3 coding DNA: TGCAGCGTTGGGCAGGGTACTGGAAACACCATATATTTT. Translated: CSVGQGTGNTIYF. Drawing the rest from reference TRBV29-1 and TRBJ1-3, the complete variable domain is SAVISQKPSRDICQRGTSLTIQCQVDSQVTMMFWYRQQPGQSLTLIATANQGSEATYESGFVIDKFPISRPNLTFSTLTVSNMSPEDSSIYLCSVGQGTGNTIYFGEGSWLTVV.

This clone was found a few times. CDR3 bases: TGTGCCAGCAGTGGACAGGGGGCAGATCTGCAGTACTTC. Encoded protein: CASSGQGADLQYF. The V and J genes are TRBV2 and TRBJ2-7, with 10 bases lining up with TRBD1. The CDR3 covers 13 residues. Germline assignment: CDR1 SNHLY and CDR2 FYNNEI. V was clipped by 4 bases and J by 9 bases; unmatched bases: 6.

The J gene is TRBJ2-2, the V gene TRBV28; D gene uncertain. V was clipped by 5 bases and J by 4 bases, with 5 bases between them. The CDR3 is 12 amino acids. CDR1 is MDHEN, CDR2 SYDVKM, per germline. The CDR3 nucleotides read TGTGCCAGCAGTCCCCTCACCGGGGAGCTGTTTTTT. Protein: CASSPLTGELFF.

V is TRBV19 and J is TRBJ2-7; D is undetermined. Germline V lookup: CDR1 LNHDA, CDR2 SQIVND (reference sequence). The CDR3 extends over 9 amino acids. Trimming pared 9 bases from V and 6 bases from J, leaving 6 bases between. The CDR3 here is CASLSEQYF. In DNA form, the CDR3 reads TGTGCCAGCCTTTCCGAGCAGTACTTC.

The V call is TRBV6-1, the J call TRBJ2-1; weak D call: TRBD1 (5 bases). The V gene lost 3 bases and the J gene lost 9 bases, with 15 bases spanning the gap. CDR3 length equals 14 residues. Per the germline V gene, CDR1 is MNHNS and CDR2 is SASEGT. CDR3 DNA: TGTGCCAGCAGTGAGCTTACAGGCCGCCTTGAGCAGTTCTTC. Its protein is CASSELTGRLEQFF.

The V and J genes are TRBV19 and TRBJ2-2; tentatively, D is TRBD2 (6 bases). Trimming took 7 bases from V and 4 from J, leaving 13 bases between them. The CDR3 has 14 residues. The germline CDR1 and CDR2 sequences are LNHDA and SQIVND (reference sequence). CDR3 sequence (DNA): TGTGCCAGTAAGCAGGGAGGCGGCACCGGGGAGCTGTTTTTT. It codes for CASKQGGGTGELFF.

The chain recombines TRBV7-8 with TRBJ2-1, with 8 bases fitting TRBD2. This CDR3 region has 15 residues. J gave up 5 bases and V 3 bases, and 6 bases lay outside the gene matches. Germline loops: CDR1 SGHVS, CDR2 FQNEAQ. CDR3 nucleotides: TGTGCCAGCAGCTTCTTCGGGAGGGAGGACAATGAGCAGTTCTTC. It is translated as CASSFFGREDNEQFF.

In DNA, the CDR3 is TGTGCCAGCAGCCGGGAGGGCATTAACGAGCAGTACTTC. It translates to CASSREGINEQYF. The V call is TRBV5-4, the J call TRBJ2-7, with 8 nucleotides matching TRBD2. J was trimmed by 5 bases and V by 4 bases; bases with no gene match: 5. The CDR3 runs to 13 residues. CDR1 and CDR2 from the germline V gene are SGHNT and YYREEE (reference sequence).

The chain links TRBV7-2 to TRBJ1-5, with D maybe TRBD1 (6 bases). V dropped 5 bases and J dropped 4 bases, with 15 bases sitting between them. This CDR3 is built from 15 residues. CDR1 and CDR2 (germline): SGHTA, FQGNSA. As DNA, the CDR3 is TGTGCCAGCAGCCAAGGGGGGGGGCCTAATCAGCCCCAGCATTTT. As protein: CASSQGGGPNQPQHF.

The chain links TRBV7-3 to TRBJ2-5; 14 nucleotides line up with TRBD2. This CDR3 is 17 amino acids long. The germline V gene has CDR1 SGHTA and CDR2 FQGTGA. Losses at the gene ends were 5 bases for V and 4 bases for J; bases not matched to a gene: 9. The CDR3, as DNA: TGTGCCAGCAGCCCCGGGACTAGCGGGAGTTTCTTAGAGACCCAGTACTTC. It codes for CASSPGTSGSFLETQYF.

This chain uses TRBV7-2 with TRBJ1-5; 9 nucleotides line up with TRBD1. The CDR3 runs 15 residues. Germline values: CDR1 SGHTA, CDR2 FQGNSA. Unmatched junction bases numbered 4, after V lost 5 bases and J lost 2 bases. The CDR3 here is CASSRTGDRNQPQHF. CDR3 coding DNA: TGTGCCAGCAGCCGGACAGGGGATCGCAATCAGCCCCAGCATTTT. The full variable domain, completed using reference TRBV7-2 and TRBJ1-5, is GAGVSQSPSNKVTEKGKDVELRCDPISGHTALYWYRQSLGQGLEFLIYFQGNSAPDKSGLPSDRFSAERTGGSVSTLTIQRTQQEDSAVYLCASSRTGDRNQPQHFGDGTRLSIL.

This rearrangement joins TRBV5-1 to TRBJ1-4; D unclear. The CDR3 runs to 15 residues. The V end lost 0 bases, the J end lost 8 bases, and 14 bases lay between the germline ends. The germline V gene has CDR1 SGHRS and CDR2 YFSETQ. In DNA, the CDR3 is TGCGCCAGCAGCTTGGGTAGAGAGAGAGGCGAAAAACTGTTTTTT. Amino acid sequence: CASSLGRERGEKLFF.

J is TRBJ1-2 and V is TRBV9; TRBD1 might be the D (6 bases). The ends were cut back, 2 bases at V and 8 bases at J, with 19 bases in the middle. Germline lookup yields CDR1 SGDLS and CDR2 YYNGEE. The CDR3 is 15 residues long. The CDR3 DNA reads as TGTGCCAGCAGCGTTAGGCAGGGGAGTACGTCAGGCTACACCTTC. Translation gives CASSVRQGSTSGYTF.

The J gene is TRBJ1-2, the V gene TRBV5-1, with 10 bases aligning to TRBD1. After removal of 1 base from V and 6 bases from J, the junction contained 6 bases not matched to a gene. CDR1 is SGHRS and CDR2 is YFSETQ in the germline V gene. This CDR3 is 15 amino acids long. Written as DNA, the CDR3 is TGCGCCAGCAGCTTGCTGATCGGGACAGGGGATGGCTACACCTTC. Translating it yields CASSLLIGTGDGYTF.

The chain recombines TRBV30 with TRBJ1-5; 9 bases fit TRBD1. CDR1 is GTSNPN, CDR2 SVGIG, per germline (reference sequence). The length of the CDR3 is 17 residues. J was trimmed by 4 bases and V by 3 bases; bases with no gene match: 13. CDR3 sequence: CAWSPGTGRGTNQPQHF. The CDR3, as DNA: TGTGCCTGGAGCCCAGGGACAGGGCGAGGTACTAATCAGCCCCAGCATTTT.

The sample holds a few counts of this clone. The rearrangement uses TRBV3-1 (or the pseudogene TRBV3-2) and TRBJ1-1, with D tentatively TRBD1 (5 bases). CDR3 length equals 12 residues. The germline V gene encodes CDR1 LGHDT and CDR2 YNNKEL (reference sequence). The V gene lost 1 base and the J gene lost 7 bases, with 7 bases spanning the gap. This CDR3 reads CASSQAGGEAFF. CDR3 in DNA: TGTGCCAGCAGCCAAGCGGGGGGTGAAGCTTTCTTT.

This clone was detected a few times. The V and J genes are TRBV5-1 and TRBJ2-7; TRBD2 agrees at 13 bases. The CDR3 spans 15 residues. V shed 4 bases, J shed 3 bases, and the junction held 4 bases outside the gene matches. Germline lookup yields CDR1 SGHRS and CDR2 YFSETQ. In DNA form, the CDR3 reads TGCGCCAGCAGCAGGACTAGCGGGAGTATCTACGAGCAGTACTTC. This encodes CASSRTSGSIYEQYF.

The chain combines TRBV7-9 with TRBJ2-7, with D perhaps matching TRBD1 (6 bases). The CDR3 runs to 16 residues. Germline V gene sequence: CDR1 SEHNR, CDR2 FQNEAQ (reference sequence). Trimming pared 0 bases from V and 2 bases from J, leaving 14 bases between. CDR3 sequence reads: CASSLAVGGETYEQYF. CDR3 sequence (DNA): TGTGCCAGCAGCTTAGCGGTAGGGGGAGAAACCTACGAGCAGTACTTC.